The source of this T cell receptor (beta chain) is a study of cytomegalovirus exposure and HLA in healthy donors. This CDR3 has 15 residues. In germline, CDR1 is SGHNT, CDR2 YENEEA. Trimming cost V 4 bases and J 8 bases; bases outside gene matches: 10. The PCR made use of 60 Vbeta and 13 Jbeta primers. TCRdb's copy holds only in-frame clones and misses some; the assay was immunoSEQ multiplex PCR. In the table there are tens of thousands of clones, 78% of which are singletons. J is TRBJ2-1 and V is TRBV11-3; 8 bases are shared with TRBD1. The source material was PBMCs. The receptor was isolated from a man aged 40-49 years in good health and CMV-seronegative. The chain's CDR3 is CASSSRTGSRDEQFF. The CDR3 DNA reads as TGTGCCAGCAGCTCTCGGACAGGGAGCCGGGATGAGCAGTTCTTC.